This is a list of T cell receptor beta chains from one sample in a study of cytomegalovirus exposure and HLA in healthy donors. Sequencing was performed with immunoSEQ multiplex PCR; in TCRdb, only in-frame clones are kept and a portion is missing. Counted here are around 92,000 clones, 65% to 80% occurring once; the ten biggest clones make up roughly 3%. The sequenced sample consisted of PBMCs. These TCRs come from a female donor in good health and CMV-seropositive. Each CDR3 is given with its conserved first and last residue. A D gene is named only where the DNA matches it firmly. Part of the rows lack a size; the others show once, few, many or a class for expanded clones.

clone_size d_call j_call v_call cdr3_nt cdr3_aa
NA NA TRBJ2-7 TRBV21-1 TGTGCCAGCAGCTCCAGGGGGGTCTCCCCCTACGAGCAGTACTTC CASSSRGVSPYEQYF
NA TRBD2 TRBJ2-1 TRBV6-5 TGTGCCAGCAGTTACTCGCGGGGGGGTTATGAGCAGTTCTTC CASSYSRGGYEQFF
NA NA TRBJ1-5 TRBV6-5 TGTGCCAGCAGTTACTCTGGGAGGGGGGGTCAGCCCCAGCATTTT CASSYSGRGGQPQHF
NA NA TRBJ2-5 TRBV4-3 TGCGCCAGCAGCCAAGCCTACCAAGAGACCCAGTACTTC CASSQAYQETQYF
NA TRBD1 TRBJ1-5 TRBV30 TGTGCCTGGAGTGCCTCCGGGACAGGGATCAATCAGCCCCAGCATTTT CAWSASGTGINQPQHF
NA NA TRBJ2-5 TRBV11-3 TGTGCCAGCAGCTCCCCCTCAGGGGAGACCCAGTACTTC CASSSPSGETQYF
NA NA TRBJ2-1 TRBV9 TGTGCCAGCAGCGTAGCTGGAGAAAGGAATGAGCAGTTCTTC CASSVAGERNEQFF
few TRBD2 TRBJ2-3 TRBV6-4 TGTGCCAGCAGTGACGGTACAGCGGGGGGAGTAGATACGCAGTATTTT CASSDGTAGGVDTQYF
NA NA TRBJ1-1 TRBV4-1 TGCGCCAGCAGCCAAGATAGTGCAGGGAGGTCCACTGAAGCTTTCTTT CASSQDSAGRSTEAFF
once NA TRBJ1-1 TRBV9 TGTGCCAGCAGCCCCAATCCGACAGGTCATAATGAAGCTTTCTTT CASSPNPTGHNEAFF
NA NA TRBJ2-7 TRBV6-1 TGTGCCAGCAGTGATGAGGAGGGGGCACACCCCTACGAGCAGTACTTC CASSDEEGAHPYEQYF
NA NA TRBJ1-3 TRBV30 TGTGCCTGGACCGAGGCGGCAGATGGAAACACCATATATTTT CAWTEAADGNTIYF
NA TRBD1 TRBJ1-3 TRBV28 TGTGCCAGCAGTGCGGACAGGGGGCCTGGAAACACCATATATTTT CASSADRGPGNTIYF
NA TRBD1 TRBJ1-5 TRBV5-6 TGTGCCAGCAGCGCCGGGACAGGGAATCAGCCCCAGCATTTT CASSAGTGNQPQHF
NA NA TRBJ1-4 TRBV28 TGTGCCAGCAGTCCTTGGGAGGGGTGGGGGGAAAAACTGTTTTTT CASSPWEGWGEKLFF
many NA TRBJ2-3 TRBV2 TGTGCCAGCCAATACCGGGTGGATACGCAGTATTTT CASQYRVDTQYF
NA TRBD1 TRBJ2-7 TRBV7-9 TGTGCCAGCAGCTTACGAGGGGGCGGCTACGAGCAGTACTTC CASSLRGGGYEQYF
NA NA TRBJ1-6 TRBV7-2 TGTGCCAGCAGCCCCGCGGGGGAAGGTAATTCACCCCTCCACTTT CASSPAGEGNSPLHF
NA NA TRBJ1-1 TRBV7-2 TGTGCCAGCAGCTGGAGGTCCGGGGTAGCTTTCTTT CASSWRSGVAFF
NA TRBD2 TRBJ2-3 TRBV9 TGTGCCAGCAGCGACCAGCGGGAGGGAACAGATACGCAGTATTTT CASSDQREGTDTQYF
NA NA TRBJ1-1 TRBV10-2 TGCGCCAGCGGGGGGGTGAACACTGAAGCTTTCTTT CASGGVNTEAFF
NA NA TRBJ2-3 TRBV30 TGTGCCTGGAGTCCTCATACAGGGACAGATACGCAGTATTTT CAWSPHTGTDTQYF
NA TRBD1 TRBJ2-3 TRBV9 TGTGCCAGCAGTCGACAGGGGGCTAGCACAGATACGCAGTATTTT CASSRQGASTDTQYF
few TRBD1 TRBJ1-6 TRBV2 TGTGCCAGCAGTGTGGACAGGGGAAAGAATTCACCCCTCCACTTT CASSVDRGKNSPLHF
NA TRBD1 TRBJ1-2 TRBV7-2 TGTGCCAGCAGCTCCCGGGACAGCGGCTACACCTTC CASSSRDSGYTF
NA NA TRBJ2-3 TRBV5-1 TGCGCCAGCAGTTCGGGACTCCCGATTAGCACAGATACGCAGTATTTT CASSSGLPISTDTQYF
NA NA TRBJ1-1 TRBV27 TGTGCCAGCAGCCTCTCGGGCGGACTCACTGAAGCTTTCTTT CASSLSGGLTEAFF
NA NA TRBJ1-2 TRBV15 TGTGCCACCAGCAGCCTTAGTTTAGTCTATGGCTACACCTTC CATSSLSLVYGYTF
NA NA TRBJ2-7 TRBV7-6 TGTGCCAGCAGCTTAGCGCAAGTGGCAACCTACGAGCAGTACTTC CASSLAQVATYEQYF
NA TRBD2 TRBJ2-7 TRBV5-6 TGTGCCAGCAGCCCTCGGCGGGAGAGGTACGAGCAGTACTTC CASSPRRERYEQYF
NA TRBD2 TRBJ2-3 TRBV5-6 TGTGCCAGCAGCTTTACCGGGACTAGCGGCACAGATACGCAGTATTTT CASSFTGTSGTDTQYF
NA TRBD1 TRBJ1-1 TRBV4-3 TGCGCCAGCAGCCAACACCCGACAGGGGGCTTTAAGGCTGAAGCTTTCTTT CASSQHPTGGFKAEAFF
NA TRBD1 TRBJ2-1 TRBV12-5 TGTGCTAGTGGTGCGGACAGGTCCAATGAGCAGTTCTTC CASGADRSNEQFF
NA TRBD1 TRBJ1-6 TRBV6-5 TGTGCCAGCGCTTCTGAAGGGGGCCGTTCACCCCTCCACTTT CASASEGGRSPLHF
few NA TRBJ2-1 TRBV5-4 TGTGCCAGCAGCCCGCGGGTGAACAATGAGCAGTTCTTC CASSPRVNNEQFF
NA NA TRBJ2-7 TRBV9 TGTGCCAGCAGCGGTAACCCCGGAGGTGGGGTCGACGAGCAGTACTTC CASSGNPGGGVDEQYF
NA TRBD1 TRBJ2-7 TRBV2 TGTGCCAGCAGTGTGGGGACAGGCCTTTCCGAGCAGTACTTC CASSVGTGLSEQYF
NA TRBD1 TRBJ2-7 TRBV28 TGTGCCAGCAGTGACCGGGACAGGCGAAGTTCTATTCTAGGCTACGAGCAGTACTTC CASSDRDRRSSILGYEQYF
NA NA TRBJ1-5 TRBV7-2 TGTGCCAGCAGCTTAATGGGAGGTAGCAATCAGCCCCAGCATTTT CASSLMGGSNQPQHF
NA TRBD1 TRBJ1-2 TRBV29-1 TGCAGCGTTGGACAGGGCGGGAACTATGGCTACACCTTC CSVGQGGNYGYTF
few TRBD2 TRBJ2-3 TRBV4-2 TGTGCCAGCAGCCAATCTAGCGGGACCACAGATACGCAGTATTTT CASSQSSGTTDTQYF
NA NA TRBJ1-5 TRBV4-1 TGCGCCAGCAGCCAAGATCTCGGGGGAAGCAATCAGCCCCAGCATTTT CASSQDLGGSNQPQHF
NA TRBD1 TRBJ1-5 TRBV28 TGTGCCAGCAGTTCGGGACAGGTACGGAATCAGCCCCAGCATTTT CASSSGQVRNQPQHF
NA NA TRBJ1-1 TRBV15 TGTGCCACCAGCAGACGACAGGTGAACACTGAAGCTTTCTTT CATSRRQVNTEAFF
NA TRBD2 TRBJ2-3 TRBV11-3 TGTGCCAGCAGCTCGGGACTAGTTTCGACAGATACGCAGTATTTT CASSSGLVSTDTQYF